Listed below are T cell receptor beta chains from one sample, sequenced in a study of blood T cell repertoires in COVID-19. Clones were read by immunoSEQ multiplex PCR, and TCRdb kept only the in-frame ones, dropping some. Among about 98,000 clones listed, approximately 81% were seen once. Sequencing input: peripheral blood. These receptor sequences come from a man in his sixties with acute or convalescent COVID-19. Each CDR3 is given with its conserved first and last residue. The order of the fields is J gene, clone size, D gene, V gene, CDR3 protein, CDR3 DNA. The D gene is left open where the match is weak. Rows may omit the clone size; those that give it use once, few, many or a size class.

TRBJ1-2	NA	NA	TRBV19	CASSADRVYGYTF	TGTGCCAGTAGTGCGGACAGAGTTTATGGCTACACCTTC
TRBJ2-2	NA	TRBD1	TRBV24-1	CATAGTGGIGGELFF	TGTGCCACGGCCGGGACAGGGGGTATCGGCGGGGAGCTGTTTTTT
TRBJ1-1	NA	NA	TRBV12-3/TRBV12-4	CASSYQGRTEAFF	TGTGCCAGCAGTTATCAGGGGCGGACTGAAGCTTTCTTT
TRBJ2-1	NA	NA	TRBV20-1	CSARLDRGQFF	TGCAGTGCTAGGCTCGACCGCGGACAGTTCTTC
TRBJ2-1	once	NA	TRBV30	CAWSVRLGSSYNEQFF	TGTGCCTGGAGTGTACGGCTGGGCTCCTCCTACAATGAGCAGTTCTTC
TRBJ1-4	NA	NA	TRBV7-2	CASSGSGYRNEKLFF	TGTGCCAGCAGCGGTTCAGGGTACCGTAATGAAAAACTGTTTTTT
TRBJ1-5	NA	NA	TRBV6-5	CASKGGGYSNQPQHF	TGTGCCAGCAAGGGAGGCGGCTATAGCAATCAGCCCCAGCATTTT
TRBJ2-5	NA	TRBD1	TRBV19	CASAATRGQETQYF	TGTGCCAGTGCAGCTACTAGGGGGCAGGAGACCCAGTACTTC
TRBJ2-2	NA	NA	TRBV27	CASSPNTGELFF	TGTGCCAGCAGTCCTAACACCGGGGAGCTGTTTTTT
TRBJ1-5	NA	TRBD1	TRBV28	CASSLFRTGGENQPQHF	TGTGCCAGCAGTTTATTCCGGACAGGGGGCGAGAATCAGCCCCAGCATTTT
TRBJ1-1	NA	NA	TRBV3-1/TRBV3-2	CASSQAQLNTEAFF	TGTGCCAGCAGCCAGGCCCAGTTGAACACTGAAGCTTTCTTT
TRBJ1-6	NA	NA	TRBV3-1/TRBV3-2	CASSQGFDRLGRSPLHF	TGTGCCAGCAGCCAAGGTTTTGACAGGCTGGGACGCTCACCCCTCCACTTT
TRBJ2-7	NA	TRBD1	TRBV12-3/TRBV12-4	CASSPGQAYEQYF	TGTGCCAGCAGCCCAGGACAGGCCTACGAGCAGTACTTC
TRBJ2-1	NA	TRBD2	TRBV9	CASSVVGAGGSNEQFF	TGTGCCAGCAGCGTAGTGGGGGCGGGAGGGAGCAATGAGCAGTTCTTC
TRBJ2-7	NA	NA	TRBV6-4	CASSVDGGVFEQYF	TGTGCCAGCAGTGTCGACGGCGGTGTGTTCGAGCAGTACTTC
TRBJ1-1	NA	TRBD1	TRBV27	CASSLGGGRTEAFF	TGTGCCAGCAGTTTAGGAGGGGGCCGGACTGAAGCTTTCTTT
TRBJ1-5	NA	NA	TRBV4-1	CASSTLVGDGQPQHF	TGCGCCAGCAGCACCCTCGTAGGGGATGGTCAGCCCCAGCATTTT
TRBJ1-1	NA	TRBD1	TRBV6-2/TRBV6-3	CASSRGQSEAFF	TGTGCCAGCAGTCGGGGACAGTCTGAAGCTTTCTTT
TRBJ1-6	NA	NA	TRBV7-8	CASSLGQLNSPLHF	TGTGCCAGCAGCTTAGGACAGCTCAATTCACCCCTCCACTTT
TRBJ1-5	medium-sized	NA	TRBV6-5	CASSPSNSNQPQHF	TGTGCCAGCAGTCCCTCTAATAGCAATCAGCCCCAGCATTTT
TRBJ1-1	NA	TRBD1	TRBV6-5	CASRYRDRANTEAFF	TGTGCCAGCAGATACCGGGACAGGGCGAACACTGAAGCTTTCTTT
TRBJ1-4	NA	TRBD1	TRBV13	CASSPRGFANEKLFF	TGTGCCAGCAGCCCCAGGGGGTTTGCTAATGAAAAACTGTTTTTT
TRBJ1-1	NA	TRBD1	TRBV11-2	CASSRPEGAGSMNTEAFF	TGTGCCAGCAGCCGTCCTGAGGGGGCAGGTTCTATGAACACTGAAGCTTTCTTT
TRBJ1-2	NA	NA	TRBV12-3/TRBV12-4	CASRRDNYGYTF	TGTGCCAGCCGCAGGGATAACTATGGCTACACCTTC
TRBJ1-4	NA	TRBD1	TRBV5-6	CASTPRDSNEKLFF	TGTGCCAGCACCCCTAGGGACAGTAATGAAAAACTGTTTTTT
TRBJ1-2	once	TRBD1	TRBV12-3/TRBV12-4	CASSQGAKGYTF	TGTGCCAGCAGCCAGGGGGCGAAGGGCTACACCTTC
TRBJ2-5	once	NA	TRBV5-8	CASRLRETQYF	TGTGCCAGCAGACTTCGAGAGACCCAGTACTTC
TRBJ1-3	few	TRBD1	TRBV5-4	CASSSGTGGVGNTIYF	TGTGCCAGCAGCTCCGGGACAGGGGGCGTTGGAAACACCATATATTTT
TRBJ1-1	NA	TRBD1	TRBV5-5	CASSLEAGGVETEAFF	TGTGCCAGCAGCTTGGAGGCAGGGGGCGTAGAGACTGAAGCTTTCTTT
TRBJ1-2	NA	TRBD1	TRBV19	CATTGTGARGYTF	TGTGCCACCACCGGGACAGGGGCGCGGGGCTACACCTTC
TRBJ1-5	NA	NA	TRBV9	CASNPGGQNQPQHF	TGTGCCAGCAACCCCGGCGGGCAGAATCAGCCCCAGCATTTT
TRBJ1-1	NA	NA	TRBV12-5	CASGLVGQWNTEAFF	TGTGCTAGTGGTTTGGTAGGACAGTGGAACACTGAAGCTTTCTTT
TRBJ2-1	NA	TRBD2	TRBV11-3	CASSSRLAGGVYNEQFF	TGTGCCAGCAGCTCGCGGCTAGCGGGAGGGGTCTACAATGAGCAGTTCTTC
TRBJ2-3	many	NA	TRBV4-1	CASSQEEDTQYF	TGCGCCAGCAGCCAAGAAGAGGATACGCAGTATTTT
TRBJ2-5	NA	TRBD2	TRBV20-1	CSASKTGGSQETQYF	TGCAGTGCTAGTAAAACGGGGGGGTCCCAAGAGACCCAGTACTTC
TRBJ1-1	NA	TRBD1	TRBV10-3	CAIRQGGSNTEAFF	TGTGCCATTCGACAGGGCGGATCGAACACTGAAGCTTTCTTT
TRBJ2-1	NA	NA	TRBV29-1	CSVEDDIPHEQFF	TGCAGCGTTGAAGACGACATTCCCCATGAGCAGTTCTTC
TRBJ1-3	NA	NA	TRBV7-6	CASSLEVGIQNTIYF	TGTGCCAGCAGCTTAGAGGTCGGGATCCAGAACACCATATATTTT
TRBJ1-1	NA	NA	TRBV11-2	CASSLDPSQNTEAFF	TGTGCCAGCAGCTTAGATCCGAGTCAGAACACTGAAGCTTTCTTT
TRBJ2-3	NA	NA	TRBV5-1	CASSWREATDTQYF	TGCGCCAGCAGCTGGAGGGAGGCCACAGATACGCAGTATTTT
TRBJ1-1	NA	TRBD1	TRBV5-4	CASSLGSGQGTEAFF	TGTGCCAGCAGCTTGGGGTCGGGACAGGGCACTGAAGCTTTCTTT
TRBJ1-2	once	NA	TRBV7-2	CASSLRSQDGYTF	TGTGCCAGCAGCTTACGCTCGCAGGATGGCTACACCTTC
TRBJ1-1	NA	TRBD1	TRBV18	CASSSRTGSRTEAFF	TGTGCCAGCTCATCCCGGACAGGGTCTCGGACTGAAGCTTTCTTT
TRBJ1-5	few	TRBD1	TRBV28	CASGTGDHQPQHF	TGTGCCAGCGGTACAGGGGATCATCAGCCCCAGCATTTT
TRBJ2-5	NA	TRBD2	TRBV11-3	CASRPQLATETQYF	TGTGCCAGCAGACCCCAACTAGCGACGGAGACCCAGTACTTC
TRBJ1-1	NA	NA	TRBV11-2	CASSPLWGERNTEAFF	TGTGCCAGCAGCCCCCTATGGGGGGAGAGGAACACTGAAGCTTTCTTT
TRBJ1-6	once	NA	TRBV9	CASSVEGGSSYNSPLHF	TGTGCCAGCAGCGTAGAAGGGGGTAGCTCCTATAATTCACCCCTCCACTTT
TRBJ1-1	many	NA	TRBV12-5	CASGLSTGLSAFF	TGTGCTAGTGGTCTATCAACAGGGCTCTCGGCTTTCTTT
TRBJ1-5	NA	NA	TRBV19	CASSIRQNSNQPQHF	TGTGCCAGTAGTATCCGACAGAATAGCAATCAGCCCCAGCATTTT
TRBJ2-1	NA	TRBD2	TRBV28	CASSIAGGGDEQFF	TGTGCCAGCAGTATAGCGGGAGGGGGGGATGAGCAGTTCTTC
TRBJ1-1	NA	TRBD1	TRBV10-3	CAISDLGQGEDTEAFF	TGTGCCATCAGTGACCTTGGACAGGGAGAGGACACTGAAGCTTTCTTT
TRBJ1-1	NA	TRBD1	TRBV12-5	CASGMTGATEAFF	TGTGCTAGTGGGATGACAGGGGCGACTGAAGCTTTCTTT
TRBJ1-1	few	TRBD1	TRBV7-9	CASSPILRGRAFF	TGTGCCAGCAGCCCGATCCTCAGGGGGCGAGCTTTCTTT